A selection of T cell receptor beta chains follows, all from one sample in a study of OX40 agonist ivuxolimab in advanced cancers. Measured with immunoSEQ multiplex PCR; TCRdb has only the in-frame clones, and not every one. The table includes about 150,000 clones, 85% to 95% detected once. The input for sequencing was CD4+ or CD8+ T cells sorted from blood, taken in a trial of the OX40 agonist ivuxolimab. The receptors shown here come from an adult with an advanced solid tumor such as melanoma, head and neck, liver or kidney cancer. The CDR3 runs from the conserved cysteine through the conserved F or W. D genes are given only for firm matches. Clone size is not always given. Where it is, it says once, few, many or a class for expanded clones.

J,size,D,V,CDR3,DNA
TRBJ2-5,.,.,TRBV28,CASSLGPGETQYF,TGTGCCAGCAGTTTGGGCCCGGGGGAGACCCAGTACTTC
TRBJ2-5,.,.,TRBV27,CASSFVGEETQYF,TGTGCCAGCAGTTTTGTGGGGGAAGAGACCCAGTACTTC
TRBJ1-3,.,.,TRBV5-1,CASSLVGSGFGNTIYF,TGCGCCAGCAGCTTGGTGGGGAGTGGGTTTGGAAACACCATATATTTT
TRBJ1-5,once,.,TRBV9,CASSVGNSNQPQHF,TGTGCCAGCAGCGTAGGAAATAGCAATCAGCCCCAGCATTTT
TRBJ1-6,.,.,TRBV5-1,CASSSGPINSPLHF,TGCGCCAGCAGCTCGGGACCCATTAATTCACCCCTCCACTTT
TRBJ1-1,.,.,TRBV7-2,CASSPRVLGGSEAFF,TGTGCCAGCAGCCCTAGGGTGCTTGGGGGCTCTGAAGCTTTCTTT
TRBJ2-2,.,TRBD2,TRBV5-4,CASSLGSGSPHGELFF,TGTGCCAGCAGCTTGGGGAGCGGGAGTCCCCACGGGGAGCTGTTTTTT
TRBJ1-5,.,.,TRBV19,CASSFWSPLNQPQHF,TGTGCCAGTAGTTTCTGGTCCCCACTTAATCAGCCCCAGCATTTT
TRBJ1-1,.,TRBD1,TRBV19,CASRGTVNTEAFF,TGTGCCAGTAGAGGGACAGTGAACACTGAAGCTTTCTTT
TRBJ2-2,.,.,TRBV7-2,CASSPNDRTGGTGELFF,TGTGCCAGCAGCCCGAACGACAGGACCGGGGGAACCGGGGAGCTGTTTTTT
TRBJ1-1,.,.,TRBV28,CASSLWQGGETEAFF,TGTGCCAGCAGTTTATGGCAGGGAGGGGAGACTGAAGCTTTCTTT
TRBJ1-1,.,.,TRBV23-1,CASRPGGRFTEAFF,TGCGCCAGCAGACCCGGGGGCCGGTTCACTGAAGCTTTCTTT
TRBJ2-1,.,TRBD2,TRBV6-5,CASSYSSSGRAGKQFF,TGTGCCAGCAGTTACTCGTCTAGCGGGAGGGCCGGGAAGCAGTTCTTC
TRBJ2-1,.,.,TRBV29-1,CSVRHEARGMEQFF,TGCAGCGTACGACACGAGGCCCGGGGTATGGAGCAGTTCTTC
TRBJ2-3,.,TRBD2,TRBV4-1,CASTRQRGTDTQYF,TGCGCCAGCACCCGACAGCGGGGTACAGATACGCAGTATTTT
TRBJ2-5,.,.,TRBV7-9,CASSLQGHSQETQYF,TGTGCCAGCAGCTTACAAGGACACAGCCAAGAGACCCAGTACTTC
TRBJ2-7,.,.,TRBV6-6,CASSYGSYPYEQYF,TGTGCCAGCAGTTACGGGAGCTATCCCTACGAGCAGTACTTC
TRBJ2-7,.,.,TRBV5-1,CASSLAQVGSYEQYF,TGCGCCAGCAGCTTGGCCCAGGTTGGCTCCTACGAGCAGTACTTC
TRBJ2-5,once,.,TRBV7-2,CASSRTEKETQYF,TGTGCCAGCAGCAGGACAGAGAAAGAGACCCAGTACTTC
TRBJ1-2,.,.,TRBV5-4,CASSFGSSNYGYTF,TGTGCCAGCAGCTTCGGGTCCTCTAACTATGGCTACACCTTC
TRBJ1-4,once,.,TRBV21-1,CASSPLKGEKLFF,TGTGCCAGCAGTCCGTTGAAGGGAGAAAAACTGTTTTTT
TRBJ2-6,.,.,TRBV9,CASSVAKEGWSSGANVLTF,TGTGCCAGCAGCGTAGCTAAGGAGGGGTGGTCCTCTGGGGCCAACGTCCTGACTTTC
TRBJ1-1,.,TRBD1,TRBV28,CASSPPGQGVNTEAFF,TGTGCCAGCAGTCCCCCTGGACAGGGAGTGAACACTGAAGCTTTCTTT
TRBJ2-1,once,TRBD2,TRBV6-4,CASSARTSGRNNEQFF,TGTGCCAGCAGTGCCCGGACTAGCGGGAGGAACAATGAGCAGTTCTTC
TRBJ1-2,once,TRBD1,TRBV7-9,CASSLDLTGGAGYGYTF,TGTGCCAGCAGCTTGGATCTAACAGGGGGCGCCGGGTATGGCTACACCTTC
TRBJ1-1,.,.,TRBV5-4,CASNSPKQHHTEAFF,TGTGCCAGCAATTCCCCGAAACAGCACCACACTGAAGCTTTCTTT
TRBJ1-5,.,TRBD1,TRBV25-1,CASSEYGQGRDNQPQHF,TGTGCCAGCAGTGAGTACGGACAGGGAAGGGACAATCAGCCCCAGCATTTT
TRBJ2-1,.,TRBD1,TRBV28,CASSPFQGRGRHNEQFF,TGTGCCAGCAGTCCATTTCAGGGCAGGGGGAGACACAATGAGCAGTTCTTC
TRBJ2-5,.,TRBD2,TRBV5-6,CASSLVRTSGGQETQYF,TGTGCCAGCAGCTTAGTAAGGACTAGCGGGGGTCAAGAGACCCAGTACTTC
TRBJ2-3,.,TRBD2,TRBV10-3,CAISELLAGGPPTDTQYF,TGTGCCATCAGTGAATTGCTAGCGGGGGGCCCCCCCACAGATACGCAGTATTTT
TRBJ1-1,.,TRBD1,TRBV19,CASSADREGTEAFF,TGTGCCAGTAGTGCGGACAGGGAGGGGACTGAAGCTTTCTTT
TRBJ1-2,.,TRBD1,TRBV5-4,CASSTTGTGLLGGYTF,TGTGCCAGCAGCACCACCGGGACAGGGTTGCTTGGCGGCTACACCTTC
TRBJ2-3,.,TRBD2,TRBV29-1,CSVKIAGVGTDTQYF,TGCAGCGTTAAAATAGCGGGAGTGGGCACAGATACGCAGTATTTT
TRBJ1-1,.,.,TRBV10-3,CAIGRENTEAFF,TGTGCCATCGGACGGGAGAACACTGAAGCTTTCTTT
TRBJ2-4,.,.,TRBV11-2,CASSSAGTAKNIQYF,TGTGCCAGCAGCTCGGCGGGGACAGCCAAAAACATTCAGTACTTC
TRBJ1-2,.,.,TRBV5-1,CASSTRTEINYGYTF,TGCGCCAGCTCCACCCGGACAGAGATTAACTATGGCTACACCTTC
TRBJ1-1,.,.,TRBV11-2,CASSFTRVVNTEAFF,TGTGCCAGCAGCTTCACCAGGGTCGTGAACACTGAAGCTTTCTTT
TRBJ1-1,once,.,TRBV5-1,CASSFFPVNTEAFF,TGCGCCAGCAGCTTTTTTCCCGTGAACACTGAAGCTTTCTTT
TRBJ2-2,.,.,TRBV12-5,CASGLVPKDRRGTGELFF,TGTGCTAGTGGTTTGGTCCCCAAGGACAGGAGGGGAACCGGGGAGCTGTTTTTT
TRBJ1-2,.,.,TRBV27,CASSLQGSNYGYTF,TGTGCCAGCAGTTTACAGGGGTCCAACTATGGCTACACCTTC
TRBJ2-5,.,TRBD2,TRBV9,CASSLAGYQETQYF,TGTGCCAGCAGTCTAGCGGGTTACCAAGAGACCCAGTACTTC
TRBJ2-4,.,.,TRBV4-2,CASSQTHGMGKNIQYF,TGTGCCAGCAGCCAAACACACGGAATGGGCAAAAACATTCAGTACTTC
TRBJ1-2,.,TRBD1,TRBV9,CASSVGAGGNGYTF,TGTGCCAGCAGCGTAGGGGCAGGGGGGAACGGCTACACCTTC
TRBJ2-2,.,.,TRBV19,CASTRLDSTTGELFF,TGTGCCAGCACCCGGCTGGACTCCACCACCGGGGAGCTGTTTTTT
TRBJ1-2,.,TRBD1,TRBV5-1,CASSTDRAGYGYTF,TGCGCCAGCAGCACGGACAGGGCCGGCTATGGCTACACCTTC
TRBJ1-6,.,TRBD1,TRBV6-1,CASSSYRGESPLHF,TGTGCCAGCAGTTCATACAGGGGGGAATCACCCCTCCACTTT
TRBJ2-1,.,TRBD2,TRBV14,CASSPIAGGKNNEQFF,TGTGCCAGCAGCCCGATAGCGGGGGGGAAAAACAATGAGCAGTTCTTC
TRBJ2-2,.,.,TRBV2,CASSEEGGRTGELFF,TGTGCCAGCAGTGAGGAGGGGGGCCGCACCGGGGAGCTGTTTTTT
TRBJ2-7,once,TRBD1,TRBV5-1,CASSLGQGASEQYF,TGCGCCAGCAGCTTAGGACAGGGGGCTAGCGAGCAGTACTTC
TRBJ1-3,.,.,TRBV5-1,CASSYLEGTFGNTIYF,TGCGCCAGCAGCTACCTTGAGGGGACCTTTGGAAACACCATATATTTT
TRBJ2-1,.,TRBD2,TRBV2,CASSPPTSGGTYNEQFF,TGTGCCAGCAGCCCGCCCACTAGCGGGGGGACCTACAATGAGCAGTTCTTC
TRBJ2-5,.,.,TRBV30,CAWTKGAYQETQYF,TGTGCCTGGACAAAGGGAGCTTATCAAGAGACCCAGTACTTC
TRBJ2-3,.,TRBD2,TRBV7-3,CASSPTGGPGDTQYF,TGTGCCAGCAGCCCAACGGGAGGGCCCGGAGATACGCAGTATTTT
TRBJ2-7,.,TRBD1,TRBV7-8,CASSPRGDREAYEQYF,TGTGCCAGCAGCCCCAGGGGGGACAGGGAGGCCTACGAGCAGTACTTC
TRBJ1-4,.,.,TRBV18,CASSPLSAGKLFF,TGTGCCAGCTCACCACTATCGGCCGGAAAACTGTTTTTT
TRBJ2-2,.,TRBD2,TRBV18,CASSPLAGGDTGELFF,TGTGCCAGCTCACCCCTAGCGGGGGGGGACACCGGGGAGCTGTTTTTT
TRBJ2-2,.,.,TRBV5-1,CASSLMNTGELFF,TGCGCCAGCAGCTTGATGAACACCGGGGAGCTGTTTTTT
TRBJ2-7,.,TRBD1,TRBV7-3,CASSLTRDSIYEQYF,TGTGCCAGCAGCTTAACTCGGGACAGTATCTACGAGCAGTACTTC
TRBJ2-7,.,TRBD1,TRBV6-6,CASSREGATREQYF,TGTGCCAGCAGTCGCGAGGGGGCTACGAGGGAGCAGTACTTC